This T cell receptor beta chain was captured in a study of PD-L1 blockade in urothelial cancer. Germline loops: CDR1 LNHDA, CDR2 SQIVND (reference sequence). This CDR3 spans 14 amino acids. The V and J ends lost 6 bases and 0 bases, in that order; junction bases with no gene match: 4. Produced via immunoSEQ multiplex PCR; TCRdb's table is partial and in-frame only. The table lists 35,000 to 45,000 clones, around 90% of them singletons. The chain is built from TRBV19 and TRBJ2-7; 8 bases line up with TRBD1. The source of this sequence is a man aged 65 to 79 with urothelial cancer. Sample: PBMCs, taken around atezolizumab (anti-PD-L1) treatment. CDR3 sequence (DNA): TGTGCCAGTAGCCCGACAGGGGCCTCCTACGAGCAGTACTTC. Its translation: CASSPTGASYEQYF.